What follows are 32 T cell receptor beta chains derived from one specimen sequenced in a study of cytomegalovirus exposure and HLA in healthy donors. PCR used 60 Vbeta primers and 13 Jbeta primers. This table comes from immunoSEQ multiplex PCR, and its TCRdb copy is limited to in-frame clones, with some not included. Among about 200,000 clones, around 83% were seen once, and the ten largest hold 1.5% to 2%. The sequenced material came from PBMCs. These receptors all come from a man in his forties or fifties in good health and CMV-seropositive.

V gene TRBV10-2 combines with J gene TRBJ1-1, with 8 bases that match TRBD1. J was trimmed by 1 base and V by 6 bases; bases with no gene match: 4. Germline V CDR1 and CDR2: WSHSY, SAAADI. The CDR3 spans 14 residues. CDR3 sequence reads: CASSRGLGNTEAFF. In nucleotides, the CDR3 is TGCGCCAGCAGCAGGGGGCTGGGGAACACTGAAGCTTTCTTT.

This clone was recorded only once. The chain has TRBV5-4 and TRBJ1-2; D might be TRBD1 (5 bases). CDR3 size: 12 residues. Germline CDR1 is SGHNT and CDR2 is YYREEE (reference sequence). Trimming cost V 2 bases and J 5 bases, with 7 bases left between them. This CDR3 reads CASSFGHYGYTF. CDR3 DNA sequence: TGTGCCAGCAGCTTCGGACATTATGGCTACACCTTC.

This chain's CDR3 is CAISDLGTSVEQYF. The CDR3 DNA sequence: TGTGCCATCAGTGACCTCGGGACTAGCGTTGAGCAGTACTTC. This rearrangement joins TRBV10-3 to TRBJ2-7; TRBD2 aligns across 10 bases. The junction had 6 bases not matched to a gene; V was cut back by 3 bases and J by 7 bases. This CDR3 comprises 14 residues. Per the germline V gene, CDR1 is ENHRY and CDR2 is SYGVKD.

The genes are TRBV11-2 and TRBJ2-7, with 8 bases lining up with TRBD1. The germline V gene has CDR1 SGHAT and CDR2 FQNNGV. Trimming at V came to 2 bases and at J to 8 bases, leaving 8 bases not matched to a gene. The CDR3 runs 14 residues. The CDR3 bases are TGTGCCAGCAGCTTATGGGACAGGAGAGTCAAGCAGTACTTC. Protein: CASSLWDRRVKQYF.

The chain employs TRBV29-1 and TRBJ1-4; 10 nucleotides align to TRBD1. This CDR3 comprises 15 residues. Germline-derived CDR1 and CDR2 are SQVTM and ANQGSEA. The trim removed 4 bases at V and 3 bases at J, leaving 5 bases unmatched. The CDR3 here is CSVGTGGTANEKLFF. For the CDR3, the DNA is TGCAGCGTTGGGACAGGGGGTACGGCTAATGAAAAACTGTTTTTT.

This sequence joins TRBV2 and TRBJ2-3, with 8 nucleotides matching TRBD1. This CDR3 has 14 residues. V was pared by 6 bases and J by 2 bases, with 4 bases of the junction left unmatched. Per germline, CDR1 SNHLY and CDR2 FYNNEI. CDR3 nucleotide sequence: TGTGCCAGCAGCGTCAGGGGGCTCACAGATACGCAGTATTTT. The encoded protein is CASSVRGLTDTQYF.

The chain couples TRBV29-1 to TRBJ2-5; D gene ambiguous. CDR3 size: 13 residues. The V and J ends lost 4 bases and 0 bases respectively, with 9 bases between them. The V gene's germline CDR1 is SQVTM and CDR2 ANQGSEA. CDR3 nucleotide sequence: TGCAGCGTTGTCCGAGAGTACCAAGAGACCCAGTACTTC. Its protein is CSVVREYQETQYF.

This clone was found a few times. This chain joins TRBV28 and TRBJ2-1; 12 nucleotides line up with TRBD2. CDR1 MDHEN and CDR2 SYDVKM come from the germline V gene. V shed 7 bases, J shed 3 bases, and the junction held 1 base outside the gene matches. There are 14 residues in the CDR3. The CDR3 region is CASILAGGYNEQFF. For the CDR3, the DNA is TGTGCCAGCATACTAGCGGGAGGCTACAATGAGCAGTTCTTC.

The chain links TRBV6-1 to TRBJ1-5, with TRBD1 matching 12 bases. The CDR3 sequence is 19 residues long. Germline assignment: CDR1 MNHNS and CDR2 SASEGT. V was clipped by 4 bases and J by 1 base; unmatched bases: 11. The CDR3 protein is CASSAWGQGAIRSNQPQHF. The CDR3 DNA reads TGTGCCAGCAGTGCCTGGGGACAGGGGGCGATTCGAAGCAATCAGCCCCAGCATTTT.

This clone was counted once. The chain has TRBV7-6 and TRBJ1-2; TRBD1 agrees at 8 bases. CDR3 length: 16 amino acids. Germline loops: CDR1 SGHVS, CDR2 FNYEAQ. V was clipped by 2 bases and J by 5 bases; unmatched bases: 10. DNA of the CDR3: TGTGCCAGCAGCTTAAACCCAGGACAGGGCGGGTATGGCTACACCTTC. Its protein product is CASSLNPGQGGYGYTF.

The chain uses TRBV2 and TRBJ2-1; D is unclear. The germline V and J ends were trimmed by 7 bases and 7 bases, with 14 bases remaining between them. The CDR3 spans 13 residues. Germline CDR1 is SNHLY and CDR2 is FYNNEI. CDR3 amino acids: CASKSPTPNEQFF. The CDR3 DNA reads as TGTGCCAGCAAGAGCCCCACCCCAAATGAGCAGTTCTTC.

This chain uses TRBV25-1 with TRBJ1-5; weak D call: TRBD1 (6 bases). Germline assignment: CDR1 MGHDK and CDR2 SYGVNS. CDR3 length equals 15 residues. V shed 7 bases and J shed 7 bases, with 20 bases lying between them. This CDR3 is CASIRPEKGDQPQHF. The CDR3 DNA reads TGTGCCAGCATTCGTCCAGAAAAGGGGGACCAGCCCCAGCATTTT. The full variable domain, in which reference TRBV25-1 and TRBJ1-5 provide the parts outside the CDR3, is EADIYQTPRYLVIGTGKKITLECSQTMGHDKMYWYQQDPGMELHLIHYSYGVNSTEKGDLSSESTVSRIRTEHFPLTLESARPSHTSQYLCASIRPEKGDQPQHFGDGTRLSIL.

This chain joins TRBV5-1 and TRBJ2-7; 8 positions agree with TRBD1. CDR3 length: 13 amino acids. J gave up 5 bases and V 3 bases, and 4 bases lay outside the gene matches. Germline V gene lookup returns CDR1 SGHRS and CDR2 YFSETQ. Here the CDR3 DNA reads TGCGCCAGCAGCTCGACAGGGGCGGACGAGCAGTACTTC. Residues: CASSSTGADEQYF.

The V and J genes are TRBV27 and TRBJ1-2; possibly TRBD1 for D (5 bases). The germline gives CDR1 MNHEY, CDR2 SMNVEV (reference sequence). Trimming stripped 0 bases from V and 5 bases from J, with 7 bases between. The CDR3 has 13 residues. CDR3 in amino acids: CASSLSGTYGYTF. The CDR3 region has the DNA TGTGCCAGCAGTTTATCAGGGACTTATGGCTACACCTTC.

The genes are TRBV29-1 and TRBJ1-1, with a tentative D call TRBD1 (5 bases). The germline CDR1 and CDR2 sequences are SQVTM and ANQGSEA. The CDR3 loop spans 14 amino acids. Trimming left V 6 bases short and J 2 bases short, with 16 bases between. The CDR3 here is CSVRDGPNNTEAFF. The CDR3 nucleotides read TGCAGCGTGCGGGACGGTCCCAATAACACTGAAGCTTTCTTT. The whole variable domain, filled in from reference TRBV29-1 and TRBJ1-1, reads SAVISQKPSRDICQRGTSLTIQCQVDSQVTMMFWYRQQPGQSLTLIATANQGSEATYESGFVIDKFPISRPNLTFSTLTVSNMSPEDSSIYLCSVRDGPNNTEAFFGQGTRLTVV.

The chain has TRBV18 and TRBJ2-7; a possible D gene is TRBD1 (5 bases). Germline V CDR1 and CDR2: KGHSH, LQKENI. The germline V and J ends were trimmed by 0 bases and 7 bases, with 13 bases remaining between them. The length of the CDR3 is 14 residues. The CDR3 DNA sequence: TGTGCCAGCTCACCACCCTCCAGGGCGAGTGAGCAGTACTTC. It is translated as CASSPPSRASEQYF.

V is TRBV5-4 and J is TRBJ2-3; maybe TRBD1 (6 bases). Germline V gene data show CDR1 as SGHNT and CDR2 as YYREEE (reference sequence). The CDR3 runs to 15 residues. V lost 1 base to trimming and J lost 4 bases, with 13 bases between them. Here the CDR3 reads CASSLTGRLADTQYF. CDR3 bases: TGTGCCAGCAGCTTGACAGGGCGTTTGGCAGATACGCAGTATTTT.

The chain uses TRBV2 and TRBJ1-5; no clear D. The germline CDR1 and CDR2 sequences are SNHLY and FYNNEI. The V and J ends lost 4 bases and 1 base respectively, with 2 bases between them. The CDR3 has 12 amino acids. CDR3 sequence (DNA): TGTGCCAGCAGTGCGAGCAATCAGCCCCAGCATTTT. Amino acid sequence: CASSASNQPQHF.

This clone was detected only a few times. The chain joins TRBV5-1 to TRBJ1-1, with a weak D call TRBD1 (5 bases). CDR3 length: 13 amino acids. Germline assignment: CDR1 SGHRS and CDR2 YFSETQ. The ends were cut back, 2 bases at V and 1 base at J, with 6 bases in the middle. The chain's CDR3 is CASSFGQNTEAFF. The CDR3 DNA sequence: TGCGCCAGCAGCTTCGGACAGAACACTGAAGCTTTCTTT.

For the CDR3, the DNA is TGCGCCAGCAGCTTGGGGTCCTTAGCGGGAGGCACAGATACGCAGTATTTT. It translates to CASSLGSLAGGTDTQYF. The chain recombines TRBV5-1 with TRBJ2-3; 9 bases fit TRBD2. V was pared by 0 bases and J by 1 base, with 6 bases of the junction left unmatched. CDR3 size: 17 residues. Germline V lookup: CDR1 SGHRS, CDR2 YFSETQ.

The chain employs TRBV9 and TRBJ2-2; D gene unclear. V was clipped by 0 bases and J by 4 bases, with 10 bases between them. Looked up from germline, CDR1 is SGDLS and CDR2 is YYNGEE. The CDR3 runs to 15 residues. The CDR3 here is CASSVVRQFTGELFF. DNA of the CDR3: TGTGCCAGCAGCGTAGTCAGGCAGTTCACCGGGGAGCTGTTTTTT.

The chain joins TRBV29-1 to TRBJ1-2, with TRBD1 matching 7 bases. Germline-derived CDR1 and CDR2 are SQVTM and ANQGSEA. The CDR3 extends over 13 amino acids. The junction had 8 bases not matched to a gene; V was cut back by 2 bases and J by 8 bases. CDR3 sequence: CSVELQGGNGYTF. For the CDR3, the DNA is TGCAGCGTTGAACTGCAGGGGGGTAACGGCTACACCTTC.

The V call is TRBV5-8, the J call TRBJ2-1, with D possibly matching TRBD2 (5 bases). The CDR3 length is 14 residues. Trimming pared 1 base from V and 4 bases from J, leaving 9 bases between. In germline, CDR1 is SGHTS, CDR2 YDEGEE. CDR3: CASSLTSIYNEQFF. CDR3 coding DNA: TGTGCCAGCAGCTTGACTAGTATATACAATGAGCAGTTCTTC.

The chain is built from TRBV7-6 and TRBJ1-2, with 7 bases aligning to TRBD1. The trim removed 3 bases at V and 2 bases at J, leaving 3 bases unmatched. This CDR3 is 14 amino acids long. Germline V gene lookup returns CDR1 SGHVS and CDR2 FNYEAQ. CDR3: CASSFSGGNYGYTF. The CDR3 DNA follows: TGTGCCAGCAGCTTCTCAGGGGGAAACTATGGCTACACCTTC.

The chain combines TRBV2 with TRBJ1-1, with unresolved D. The V gene's germline CDR1 is SNHLY and CDR2 FYNNEI. The CDR3 contains 15 residues. The V end lost 3 bases, the J end lost 0 bases, and 11 bases lay between the germline ends. The CDR3 sequence is CASSDSEPMNTEAFF. CDR3 sequence (DNA): TGTGCCAGCAGTGATTCAGAACCCATGAACACTGAAGCTTTCTTT. The variable domain in full, completed from reference TRBV2 and TRBJ1-1, reads EPEVTQTPSHQVTQMGQEVILRCVPISNHLYFYWYRQILGQKVEFLVSFYNNEISEKSEIFDDQFSVERPDGSNFTLKIRSTKLEDSAMYFCASSDSEPMNTEAFFGQGTRLTVV.

The V call is TRBV19, the J call TRBJ2-1; 12 bases are a match to TRBD2. Trimming cost V 5 bases and J 2 bases; bases outside gene matches: 7. Germline values: CDR1 LNHDA, CDR2 SQIVND (reference sequence). This CDR3 contains 17 residues. CDR3 sequence: CASSSSGRAITYNEQFF. CDR3 DNA: TGTGCCAGTAGTTCTAGCGGGAGGGCTATCACCTACAATGAGCAGTTCTTC.

This chain connects TRBV6-1 to TRBJ1-5, with D perhaps TRBD1 (5 bases). In germline, CDR1 is MNHNS, CDR2 SASEGT. V was trimmed by 8 bases and J by 5 bases, leaving 10 bases between them. This CDR3 has 12 amino acids. In DNA form, the CDR3 reads TGTGCCAGCGTCACAGGAGATCAGCCCCAGCATTTT. It is translated as CASVTGDQPQHF.

The chain uses TRBV5-4 and TRBJ2-3; 10 nucleotides line up with TRBD2. V was pared by 3 bases and J by 4 bases, with 11 bases of the junction left unmatched. CDR3 length: 17 amino acids. CDR1 and CDR2 from the germline V gene are SGHNT and YYREEE (reference sequence). CDR3 DNA: TGTGCCAGCAGCTCCCCCCTAGCGGGAGTCGGGGCAGATACGCAGTATTTT. Translating gives CASSSPLAGVGADTQYF.

The rearrangement links TRBV5-4 to TRBJ2-1, with 14 bases identical to TRBD2. The germline gives CDR1 SGHNT, CDR2 YYREEE (reference sequence). J lost 7 bases, V lost 3 bases, and 6 bases had no gene match. The CDR3 length is 16 residues. The CDR3 loop is CASSSGLAGGLNEQFF. The CDR3 DNA reads TGTGCCAGCAGCTCCGGACTAGCGGGAGGTCTGAATGAGCAGTTCTTC.

The chain has TRBV10-3 and TRBJ1-5; tentative D call: TRBD1 (6 bases). CDR3 length: 13 amino acids. CDR1 and CDR2 (germline): ENHRY, SYGVKD. Trimming pared 10 bases from V and 3 bases from J, leaving 13 bases between. The CDR3 region is CATARDNNQPQHF. Written as DNA, the CDR3 is TGTGCCACCGCGAGGGACAACAATCAGCCCCAGCATTTT.

This clone was seen just once. The chain uses TRBV30 and TRBJ1-1, with D uncertain. From germline, CDR1 is GTSNPN and CDR2 SVGIG (reference sequence). CDR3 length: 15 residues. V lost 3 bases, J lost 1 base, and 15 bases lay in between. The CDR3 here is CAWSTPLQWNTEAFF. For the CDR3, the DNA is TGTGCCTGGAGCACGCCGCTACAGTGGAACACTGAAGCTTTCTTT.

V gene TRBV5-1 combines with J gene TRBJ2-2, with 8 bases that match TRBD1. The CDR3 is made up of 18 amino acids. Losses at the gene ends were 7 bases for V and 2 bases for J; bases not matched to a gene: 16. Germline values: CDR1 SGHRS, CDR2 YFSETQ. The CDR3 sequence: CASGTTGVLPRNTGELFF. The CDR3 DNA follows: TGCGCCAGCGGAACGACAGGGGTCCTACCTCGTAACACCGGGGAGCTGTTTTTT.